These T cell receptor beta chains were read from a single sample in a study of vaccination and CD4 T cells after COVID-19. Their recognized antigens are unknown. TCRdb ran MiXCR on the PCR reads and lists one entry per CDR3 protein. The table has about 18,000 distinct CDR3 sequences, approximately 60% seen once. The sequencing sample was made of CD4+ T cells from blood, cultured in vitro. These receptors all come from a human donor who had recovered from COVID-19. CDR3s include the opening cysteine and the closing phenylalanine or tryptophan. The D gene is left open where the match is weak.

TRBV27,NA,CASSFYRDNSPLHF
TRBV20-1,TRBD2,CSAHGLAPNEQFF
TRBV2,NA,CASRKGSSDNEQFF
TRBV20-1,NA,CSARPGRNQPQHF
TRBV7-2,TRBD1,CASSFDRVRSGYTF
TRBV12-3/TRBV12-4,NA,CASTTWGGGTIQSGYGYTF
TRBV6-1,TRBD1,CASSEAQGQANEKLFF
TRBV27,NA,CASSPLGTRGRGEKLFF
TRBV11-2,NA,CASSFPQSGTDTQYF
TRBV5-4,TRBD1,CASSTYTGGETQYF
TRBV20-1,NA,CGAPSRVSTDTQYF
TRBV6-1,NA,CASREGLFESHLHF
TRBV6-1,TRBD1,CASSETGGAIGYTF
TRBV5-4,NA,CASTIKGMGGGYTF
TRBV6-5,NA,CASSYGLFGYEQFF
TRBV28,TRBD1,CASSLSDPGQGADGYTF
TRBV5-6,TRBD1,CASSLIGQGIDQPQHF
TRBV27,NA,CASSLSGLIRGYTF
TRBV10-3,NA,CAISGYSTDTEAFF
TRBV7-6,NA,CASSPRTAFTNYGYTF
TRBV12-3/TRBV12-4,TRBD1,CASTPSTLTGRSTEAFF
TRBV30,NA,CAWSSTDLYQPQHF
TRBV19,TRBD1,CASSTTGGLTGELFF
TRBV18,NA,CAAALKMDAEAFF
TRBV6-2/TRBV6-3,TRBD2,CASRPEGILAGTQYF
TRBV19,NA,CASANGPGNTIYF
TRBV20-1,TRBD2,CSADPLGAGEGEQFF
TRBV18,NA,CASSPRTGRTGELFF
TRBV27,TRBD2,CASSLFSGGRAYTGELFF
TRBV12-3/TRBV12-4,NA,CASSLREYTEAFF
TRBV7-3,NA,CASSLTGRGEQYF
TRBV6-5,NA,CASSYSNLRTPSGEQYF
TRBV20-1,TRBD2,CSASPAGSSGANVLTF